Listed below are T cell receptor beta chains from one sample, sequenced in a study of OX40 agonist ivuxolimab in advanced cancers. Data came from immunoSEQ multiplex PCR; TCRdb stores just in-frame clones and leaves some out. The sample has tens of thousands of clones, around 87% seen once; the top ten hold approximately 0.3%. Sequences were derived from CD4+ or CD8+ T cells sorted from blood, sampled in a trial of the OX40 agonist ivuxolimab. The origin of the receptors is an adult with an advanced solid tumor such as melanoma, head and neck, liver or kidney cancer. Each CDR3 is given with its conserved first and last residue. Fields, in order: J gene, V gene, CDR3 protein.

J gene: TRBJ2-3
V gene: TRBV19
CDR3 protein: CASSTDRSGGDTQYF

J gene: TRBJ2-5
V gene: TRBV7-9
CDR3 protein: CASSGEVQRARETQYF

J gene: TRBJ1-5
V gene: TRBV6-1
CDR3 protein: CASSEQTAPNQPQHF

J gene: TRBJ2-3
V gene: TRBV18
CDR3 protein: CASSPLTDTDTQYF

J gene: TRBJ2-1
V gene: TRBV7-2
CDR3 protein: CASSYRRGDSYNEQFF

J gene: TRBJ1-1
V gene: TRBV5-5
CDR3 protein: CASSLEGRDTEAFF

J gene: TRBJ1-2
V gene: TRBV6-1
CDR3 protein: CASTYRKLYGYTF

J gene: TRBJ2-7
V gene: TRBV2
CDR3 protein: CASRPIAGGGGEQYF

J gene: TRBJ2-1
V gene: TRBV5-1
CDR3 protein: CASTTGTYEGNEQFF

J gene: TRBJ1-1
V gene: TRBV6-1
CDR3 protein: CASSFTNTEAFF

J gene: TRBJ1-6
V gene: TRBV5-1
CDR3 protein: CASSLEGTGTPLHF

J gene: TRBJ2-7
V gene: TRBV7-9
CDR3 protein: CASSYGQAYEQYF

J gene: TRBJ1-4
V gene: TRBV19
CDR3 protein: CASSIQLGIEKLFF

J gene: TRBJ1-3
V gene: TRBV6-6
CDR3 protein: CASSYSGGSSGNTIYF

J gene: TRBJ1-6
V gene: TRBV7-9
CDR3 protein: CASVRDTNNSPLHF

J gene: TRBJ2-1
V gene: TRBV5-4
CDR3 protein: CASSFSGTSTEQFF

J gene: TRBJ1-1
V gene: TRBV11-3
CDR3 protein: CASSPGSGQNTEAFF

J gene: TRBJ1-1
V gene: TRBV14
CDR3 protein: CASSQELGEGNTEAFF

J gene: TRBJ2-5
V gene: TRBV5-8
CDR3 protein: CASSFLQGGETQYF

J gene: TRBJ1-5
V gene: TRBV2
CDR3 protein: CASSPSTGNNQPQHF

J gene: TRBJ2-6
V gene: TRBV19
CDR3 protein: CASSRQLSSGANVLTF

J gene: TRBJ2-5
V gene: TRBV18
CDR3 protein: CASSLGTGETQYF

J gene: TRBJ1-2
V gene: TRBV28
CDR3 protein: CASSLSIGTGSGYTF

J gene: TRBJ2-2
V gene: TRBV5-5
CDR3 protein: CASSLMQGVGELFF

J gene: TRBJ2-5
V gene: TRBV28
CDR3 protein: CASSVLVIQETQYF

J gene: TRBJ1-5
V gene: TRBV19
CDR3 protein: CASSIDGADRAWSQPQHF

J gene: TRBJ2-3
V gene: TRBV21-1
CDR3 protein: CASVRPRIQGGARDTQYF

J gene: TRBJ1-2
V gene: TRBV28
CDR3 protein: CASSGPIIGYTF